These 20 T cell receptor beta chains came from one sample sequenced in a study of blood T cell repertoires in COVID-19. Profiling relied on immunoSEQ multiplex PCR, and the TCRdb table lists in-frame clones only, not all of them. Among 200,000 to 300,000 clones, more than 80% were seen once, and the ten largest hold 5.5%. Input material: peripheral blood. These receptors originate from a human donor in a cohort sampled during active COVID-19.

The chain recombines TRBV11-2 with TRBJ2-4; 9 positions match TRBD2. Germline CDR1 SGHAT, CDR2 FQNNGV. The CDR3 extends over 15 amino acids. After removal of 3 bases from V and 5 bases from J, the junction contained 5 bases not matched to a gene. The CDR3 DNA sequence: TGTGCCAGCAGCTTTAGCGGGAGCCAGGAAAACATTCAGTACTTC. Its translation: CASSFSGSQENIQYF.

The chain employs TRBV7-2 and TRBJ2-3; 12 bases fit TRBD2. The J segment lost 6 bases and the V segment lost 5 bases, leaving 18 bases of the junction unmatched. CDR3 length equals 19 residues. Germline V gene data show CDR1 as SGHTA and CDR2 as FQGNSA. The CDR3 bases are TGTGCCAGCAGCCACCGACTAGCGGGAGTTTCCACAGCCGCGGATACGCAGTATTTT. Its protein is CASSHRLAGVSTAADTQYF. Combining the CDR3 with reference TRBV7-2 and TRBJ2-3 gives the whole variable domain GAGVSQSPSNKVTEKGKDVELRCDPISGHTALYWYRQSLGQGLEFLIYFQGNSAPDKSGLPSDRFSAERTGGSVSTLTIQRTQQEDSAVYLCASSHRLAGVSTAADTQYFGPGTRLTVL.

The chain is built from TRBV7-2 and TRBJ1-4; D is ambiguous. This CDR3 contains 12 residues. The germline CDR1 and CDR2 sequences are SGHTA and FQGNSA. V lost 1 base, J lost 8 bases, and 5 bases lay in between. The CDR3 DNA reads TGTGCCAGCAGCTTAGGCAGAGAAAAACTGTTTTTT. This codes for CASSLGREKLFF.

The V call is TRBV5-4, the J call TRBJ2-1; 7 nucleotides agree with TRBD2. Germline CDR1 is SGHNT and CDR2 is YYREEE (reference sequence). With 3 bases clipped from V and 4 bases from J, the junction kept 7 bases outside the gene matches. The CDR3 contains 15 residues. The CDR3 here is CASSYGGTAYNEQFF. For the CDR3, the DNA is TGTGCCAGCAGCTACGGGGGGACTGCTTACAATGAGCAGTTCTTC.

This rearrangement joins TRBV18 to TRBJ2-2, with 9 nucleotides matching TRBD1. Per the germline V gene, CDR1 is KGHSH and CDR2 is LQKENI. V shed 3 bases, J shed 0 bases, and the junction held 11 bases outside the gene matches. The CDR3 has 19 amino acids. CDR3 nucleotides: TGTGCCAGCTCACCTCGCGAAATAGGACAGGGGCCGAACACCGGGGAGCTGTTTTTT. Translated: CASSPREIGQGPNTGELFF.

CDR3 sequence: CASSLGQGAGETQYF. The CDR3 DNA is TGTGCCAGCAGCTTAGGGCAGGGGGCTGGCGAGACCCAGTACTTC. The chain links TRBV7-8 to TRBJ2-5, with 8 bases identical to TRBD1. With 1 base clipped from V and 5 bases from J, the junction kept 6 bases outside the gene matches. The CDR3 runs to 15 residues. Germline V CDR1 and CDR2: SGHVS, FQNEAQ.

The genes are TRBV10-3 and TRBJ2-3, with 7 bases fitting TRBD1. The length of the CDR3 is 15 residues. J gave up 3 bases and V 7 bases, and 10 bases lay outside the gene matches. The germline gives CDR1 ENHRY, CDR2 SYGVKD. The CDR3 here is CAITPDRRSTDTQYF. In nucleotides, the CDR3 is TGTGCCATCACCCCGGACAGGAGGAGTACAGATACGCAGTATTTT.

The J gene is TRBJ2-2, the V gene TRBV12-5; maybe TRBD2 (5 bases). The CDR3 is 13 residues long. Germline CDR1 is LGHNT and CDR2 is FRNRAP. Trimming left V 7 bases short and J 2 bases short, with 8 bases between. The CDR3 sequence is CASVRDNTGELFF. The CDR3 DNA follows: TGTGCTAGTGTGAGGGATAACACCGGGGAGCTGTTTTTT.

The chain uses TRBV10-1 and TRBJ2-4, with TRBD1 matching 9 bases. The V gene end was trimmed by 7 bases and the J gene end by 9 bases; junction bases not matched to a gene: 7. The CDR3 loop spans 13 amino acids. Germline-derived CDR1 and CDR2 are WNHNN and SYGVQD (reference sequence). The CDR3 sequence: CASTDRGDGIQYF. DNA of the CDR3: TGCGCCAGCACGGACAGGGGAGATGGCATTCAGTACTTC.

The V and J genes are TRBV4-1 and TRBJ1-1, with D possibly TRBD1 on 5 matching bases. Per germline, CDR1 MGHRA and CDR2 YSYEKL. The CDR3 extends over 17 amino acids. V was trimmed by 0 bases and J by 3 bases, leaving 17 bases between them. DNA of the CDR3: TGCGCCAGCAGCCAAGATTCCCCGGGCAGGGCTGACACTGAAGCTTTCTTT. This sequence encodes CASSQDSPGRADTEAFF.

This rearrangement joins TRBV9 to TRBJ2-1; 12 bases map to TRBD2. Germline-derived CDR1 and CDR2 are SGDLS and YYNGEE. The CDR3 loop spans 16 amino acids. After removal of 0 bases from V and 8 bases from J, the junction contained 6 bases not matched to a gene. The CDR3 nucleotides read TGTGCCAGCAGCGTAGGACTAGCGGGAGTGAGCGATGAGCAGTTCTTC. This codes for CASSVGLAGVSDEQFF.

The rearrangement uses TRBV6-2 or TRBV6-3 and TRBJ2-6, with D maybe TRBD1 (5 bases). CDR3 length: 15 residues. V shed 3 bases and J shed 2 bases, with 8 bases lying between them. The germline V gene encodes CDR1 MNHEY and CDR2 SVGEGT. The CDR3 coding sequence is TGTGCCAGCAGTTATAGGGGCCCTGGGGCCAACGTCCTGACTTTC. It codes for CASSYRGPGANVLTF.

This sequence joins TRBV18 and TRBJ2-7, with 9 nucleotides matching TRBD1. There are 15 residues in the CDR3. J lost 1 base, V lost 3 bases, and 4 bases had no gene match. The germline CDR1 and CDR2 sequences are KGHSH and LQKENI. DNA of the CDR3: TGTGCCAGCTCACCCGGACAGGGGATTTCCTACGAGCAGTACTTC. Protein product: CASSPGQGISYEQYF.

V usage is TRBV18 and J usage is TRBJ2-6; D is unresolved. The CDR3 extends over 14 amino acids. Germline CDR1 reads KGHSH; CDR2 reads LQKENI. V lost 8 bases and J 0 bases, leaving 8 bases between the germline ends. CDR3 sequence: CASARSSGANVLTF. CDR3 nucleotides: TGTGCCAGCGCGAGGAGCTCTGGGGCCAACGTCCTGACTTTC.

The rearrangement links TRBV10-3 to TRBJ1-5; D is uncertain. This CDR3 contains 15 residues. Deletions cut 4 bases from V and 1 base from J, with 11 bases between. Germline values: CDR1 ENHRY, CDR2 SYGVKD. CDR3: CAISVELGSNQPQHF. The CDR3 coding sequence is TGTGCCATCAGTGTTGAGCTGGGCAGCAATCAGCCCCAGCATTTT.

CDR3 amino acids: CATSELQSQGAPDTQYF. CDR3 coding DNA: TGTGCCACCAGTGAGCTACAGAGTCAGGGGGCCCCAGATACGCAGTATTTT. This chain uses TRBV24-1 with TRBJ2-3; TRBD1 aligns across 8 bases. CDR3 length: 17 residues. With 4 bases clipped from V and 4 bases from J, the junction kept 12 bases outside the gene matches. Germline values: CDR1 KGHDR, CDR2 SFDVKD.

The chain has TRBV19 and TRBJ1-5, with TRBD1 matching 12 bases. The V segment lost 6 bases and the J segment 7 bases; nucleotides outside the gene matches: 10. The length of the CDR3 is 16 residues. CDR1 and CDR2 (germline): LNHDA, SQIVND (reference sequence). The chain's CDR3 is CASSRTGTGGEQPQHF. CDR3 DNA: TGTGCCAGTAGCCGGACCGGGACAGGGGGCGAGCAGCCCCAGCATTTT.

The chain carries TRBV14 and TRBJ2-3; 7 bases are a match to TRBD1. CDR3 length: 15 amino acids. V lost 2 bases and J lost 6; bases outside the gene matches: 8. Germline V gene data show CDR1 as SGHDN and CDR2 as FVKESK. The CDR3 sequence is CASSQRQGPGDTQYF. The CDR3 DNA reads TGTGCCAGCAGCCAAAGACAGGGCCCGGGGGATACGCAGTATTTT.

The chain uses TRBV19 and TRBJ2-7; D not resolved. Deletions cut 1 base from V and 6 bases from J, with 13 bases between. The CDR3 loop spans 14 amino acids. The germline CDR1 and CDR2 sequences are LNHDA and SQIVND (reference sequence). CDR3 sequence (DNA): TGTGCCAGTAGTATAGGTGGTAGTAATTTCGAGCAGTACTTC. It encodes CASSIGGSNFEQYF.

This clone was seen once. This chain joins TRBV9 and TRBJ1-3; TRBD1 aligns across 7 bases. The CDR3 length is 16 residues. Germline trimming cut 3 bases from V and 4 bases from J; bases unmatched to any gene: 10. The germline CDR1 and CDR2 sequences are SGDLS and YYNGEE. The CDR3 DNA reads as TGTGCCAGCAGCGGACTACAGGGGCTGTCGGGAAACACCATATATTTT. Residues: CASSGLQGLSGNTIYF.